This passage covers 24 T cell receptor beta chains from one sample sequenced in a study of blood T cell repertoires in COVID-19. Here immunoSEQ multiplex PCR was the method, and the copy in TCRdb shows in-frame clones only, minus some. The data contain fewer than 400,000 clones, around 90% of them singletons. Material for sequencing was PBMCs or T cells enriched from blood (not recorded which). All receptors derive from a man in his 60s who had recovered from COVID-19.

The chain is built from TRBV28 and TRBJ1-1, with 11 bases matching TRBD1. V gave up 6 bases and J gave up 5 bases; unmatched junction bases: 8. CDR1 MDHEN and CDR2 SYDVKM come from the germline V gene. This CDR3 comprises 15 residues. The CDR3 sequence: CASSSTDRGHTEAFF. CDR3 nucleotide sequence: TGTGCCAGCAGCTCAACGGACAGGGGGCATACTGAAGCTTTCTTT.

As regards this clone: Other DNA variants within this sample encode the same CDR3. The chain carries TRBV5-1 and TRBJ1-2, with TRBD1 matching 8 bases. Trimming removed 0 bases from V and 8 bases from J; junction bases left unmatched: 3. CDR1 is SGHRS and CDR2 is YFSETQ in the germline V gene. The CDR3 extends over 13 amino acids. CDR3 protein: CASSLGTGYGYTF. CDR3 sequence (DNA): TGCGCCAGCAGCTTGGGGACAGGGTACGGCTACACCTTC.

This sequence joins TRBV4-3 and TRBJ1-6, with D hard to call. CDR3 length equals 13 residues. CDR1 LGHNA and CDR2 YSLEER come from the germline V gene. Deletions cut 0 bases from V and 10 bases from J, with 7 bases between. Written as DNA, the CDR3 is TGCGCCAGCAGCCAAGACGTTGAGTCACCCCTCCACTTT. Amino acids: CASSQDVESPLHF.

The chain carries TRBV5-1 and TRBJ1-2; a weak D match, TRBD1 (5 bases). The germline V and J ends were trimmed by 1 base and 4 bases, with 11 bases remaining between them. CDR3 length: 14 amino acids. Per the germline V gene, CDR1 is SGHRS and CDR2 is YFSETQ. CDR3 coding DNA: TGCGCCAGCAGCTTGTCCAGGGCCACCTATGGCTACACCTTC. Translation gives CASSLSRATYGYTF.

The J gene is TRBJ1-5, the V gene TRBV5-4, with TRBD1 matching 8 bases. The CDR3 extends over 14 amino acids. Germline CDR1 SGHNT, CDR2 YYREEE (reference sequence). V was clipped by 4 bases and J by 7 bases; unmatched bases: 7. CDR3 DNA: TGTGCCAGCAGCCCGGACAGGGCAGGACAGCCCCAGCATTTT. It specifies CASSPDRAGQPQHF. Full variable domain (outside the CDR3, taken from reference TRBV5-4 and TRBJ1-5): ETGVTQSPTHLIKTRGQQVTLRCSSQSGHNTVSWYQQALGQGPQFIFQYYREEENGRGNFPPRFSGLQFPNYSSELNVNALELDDSALYLCASSPDRAGQPQHFGDGTRLSIL.

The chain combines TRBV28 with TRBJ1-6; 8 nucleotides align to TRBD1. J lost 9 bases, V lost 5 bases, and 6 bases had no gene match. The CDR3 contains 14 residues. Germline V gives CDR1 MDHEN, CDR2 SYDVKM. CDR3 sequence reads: CASSQGQGGSPLHF. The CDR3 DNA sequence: TGTGCCAGCAGTCAAGGACAGGGCGGTTCACCCCTCCACTTT.

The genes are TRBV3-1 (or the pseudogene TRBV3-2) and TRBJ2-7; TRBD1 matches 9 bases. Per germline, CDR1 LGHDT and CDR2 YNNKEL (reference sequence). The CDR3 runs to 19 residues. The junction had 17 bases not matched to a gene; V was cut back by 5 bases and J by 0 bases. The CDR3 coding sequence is TGTGCCAGCAGCGGACCGGGGGACAGGGCACTCTCGAGCTCCTACGAGCAGTACTTC. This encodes CASSGPGDRALSSSYEQYF.

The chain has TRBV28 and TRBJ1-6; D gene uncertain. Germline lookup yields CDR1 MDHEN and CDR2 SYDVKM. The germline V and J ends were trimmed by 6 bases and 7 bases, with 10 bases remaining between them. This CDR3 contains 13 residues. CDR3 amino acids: CASSLIRNSPLHF. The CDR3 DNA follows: TGTGCCAGCAGCCTAATCAGGAATTCACCCCTCCACTTT.

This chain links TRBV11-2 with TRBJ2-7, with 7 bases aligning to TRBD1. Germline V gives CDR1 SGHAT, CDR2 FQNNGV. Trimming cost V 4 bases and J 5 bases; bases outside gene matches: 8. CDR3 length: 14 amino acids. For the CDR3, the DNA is TGTGCCAGCAGCTCGGACAGGTCGGTCCACGAGCAGTACTTC. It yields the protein CASSSDRSVHEQYF.

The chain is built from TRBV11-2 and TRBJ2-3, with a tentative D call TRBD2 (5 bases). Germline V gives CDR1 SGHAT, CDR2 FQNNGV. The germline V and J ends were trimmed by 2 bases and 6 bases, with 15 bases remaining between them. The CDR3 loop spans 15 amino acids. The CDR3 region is CASSLISRGLDTQYF. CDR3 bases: TGTGCCAGCAGCTTAATAAGTAGAGGGCTTGATACGCAGTATTTT.

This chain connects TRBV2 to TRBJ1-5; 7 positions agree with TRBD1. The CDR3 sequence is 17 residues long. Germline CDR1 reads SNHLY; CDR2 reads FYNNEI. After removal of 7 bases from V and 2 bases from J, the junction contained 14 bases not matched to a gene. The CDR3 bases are TGTGCCAGCATTTGGGACAGAAGCCCTGGGGGCAATCAGCCCCAGCATTTT. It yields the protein CASIWDRSPGGNQPQHF.

The CDR3 DNA reads TGTGCCAGCAGCTTAATGCTAGCCGGGGAGCTGTTTTTT. This sequence encodes CASSLMLAGELFF. V is TRBV7-3 and J is TRBJ2-2; D not resolved. Germline V lookup: CDR1 SGHTA, CDR2 FQGTGA. With 1 base removed from V and 6 bases from J, the gap between germline ends came to 6 bases. The CDR3 loop spans 13 amino acids.

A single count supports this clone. The CDR3 coding sequence is TGTGCCAGCAGCGAAGGGACAGGGGTTTACGAGCAGTACTTC. It encodes CASSEGTGVYEQYF. The chain uses TRBV28 and TRBJ2-7, with 10 bases fitting TRBD1. J was trimmed by 4 bases and V by 6 bases; bases with no gene match: 6. CDR3 length: 14 residues. Germline V gene lookup returns CDR1 MDHEN and CDR2 SYDVKM.

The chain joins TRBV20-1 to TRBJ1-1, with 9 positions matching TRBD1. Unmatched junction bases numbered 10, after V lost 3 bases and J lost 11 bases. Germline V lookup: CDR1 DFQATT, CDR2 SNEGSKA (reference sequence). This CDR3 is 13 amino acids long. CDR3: CSASETGTGFAFF. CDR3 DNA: TGCAGTGCTAGTGAGACCGGGACAGGGTTCGCTTTCTTT.

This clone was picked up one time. The CDR3 region is CASSKSGFSYEQYF. For the CDR3, the DNA is TGTGCCAGCAGCAAATCAGGGTTCTCCTACGAGCAGTACTTC. This chain uses TRBV21-1 with TRBJ2-7; the table calls TRBD1, which could not be checked here. TRBV21-1 is a pseudogene locus. This CDR3 has 14 residues.

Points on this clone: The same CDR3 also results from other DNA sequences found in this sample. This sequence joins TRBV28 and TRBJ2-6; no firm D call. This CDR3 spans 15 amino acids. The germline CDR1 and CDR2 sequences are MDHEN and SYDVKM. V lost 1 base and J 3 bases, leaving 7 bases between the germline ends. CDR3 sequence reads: CASSLSGSGANVLTF. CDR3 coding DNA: TGTGCCAGCAGTTTATCTGGTAGTGGGGCCAACGTCCTGACTTTC.

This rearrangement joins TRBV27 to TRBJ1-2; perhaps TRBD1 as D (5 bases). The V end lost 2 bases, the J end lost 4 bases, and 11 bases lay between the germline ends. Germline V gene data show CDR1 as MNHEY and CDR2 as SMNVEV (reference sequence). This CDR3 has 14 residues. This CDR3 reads CASSLLGLGYGYTF. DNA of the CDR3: TGTGCCAGCAGTTTACTGGGGCTGGGCTATGGCTACACCTTC.

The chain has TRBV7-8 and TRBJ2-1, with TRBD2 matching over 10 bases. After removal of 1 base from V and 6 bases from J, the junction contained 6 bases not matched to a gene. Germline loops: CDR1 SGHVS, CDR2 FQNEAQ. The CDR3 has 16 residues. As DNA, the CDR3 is TGTGCCAGCAGCTTAGTGGAGGCTAGCGGGAGCAATGAGCAGTTCTTC. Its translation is CASSLVEASGSNEQFF.

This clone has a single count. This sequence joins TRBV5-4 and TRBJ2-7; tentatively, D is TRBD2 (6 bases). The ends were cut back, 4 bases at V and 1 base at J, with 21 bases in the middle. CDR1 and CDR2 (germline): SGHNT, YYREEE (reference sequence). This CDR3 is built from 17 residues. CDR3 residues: CASSPFGRLGASYEQYF. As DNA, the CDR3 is TGTGCCAGCAGCCCCTTTGGGAGGCTTGGGGCTTCCTACGAGCAGTACTTC.

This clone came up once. The CDR3 loop reads CSVRDIAGGELFF. The CDR3, as DNA: TGCAGCGTTCGGGACATTGCCGGGGGGGAGCTGTTTTTT. V usage is TRBV29-1 and J usage is TRBJ2-2; D may be TRBD1 (6 bases). CDR3 length equals 13 residues. CDR1 is SQVTM and CDR2 is ANQGSEA in the germline V gene. Trimming cost V 5 bases and J 8 bases, with 15 bases left between them.

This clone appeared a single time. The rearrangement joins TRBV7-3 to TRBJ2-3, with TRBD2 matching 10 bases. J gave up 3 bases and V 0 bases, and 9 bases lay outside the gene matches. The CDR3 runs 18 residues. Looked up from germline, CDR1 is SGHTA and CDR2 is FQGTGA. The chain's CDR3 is CASSLTASGSIITDTQYF. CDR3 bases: TGTGCCAGCAGCTTAACGGCTAGCGGGAGTATAATTACAGATACGCAGTATTTT.

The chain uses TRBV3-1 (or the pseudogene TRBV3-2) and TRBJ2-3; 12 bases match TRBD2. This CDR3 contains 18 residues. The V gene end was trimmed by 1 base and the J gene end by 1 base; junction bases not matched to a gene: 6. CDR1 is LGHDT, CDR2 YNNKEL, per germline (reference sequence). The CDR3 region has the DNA TGTGCCAGCAGCCAAGGAACTAGCGGGAGGAACGGCACAGATACGCAGTATTTT. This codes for CASSQGTSGRNGTDTQYF.

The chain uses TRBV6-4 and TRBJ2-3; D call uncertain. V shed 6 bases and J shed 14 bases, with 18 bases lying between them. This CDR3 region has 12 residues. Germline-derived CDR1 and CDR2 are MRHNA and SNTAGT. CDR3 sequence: CASSEPPPTRYF. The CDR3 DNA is TGTGCCAGCAGCGAACCCCCCCCGACTCGGTATTTT.

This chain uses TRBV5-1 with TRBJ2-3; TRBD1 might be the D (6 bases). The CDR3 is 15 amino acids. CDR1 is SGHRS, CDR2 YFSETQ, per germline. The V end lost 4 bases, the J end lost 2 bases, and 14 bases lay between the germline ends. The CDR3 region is CASSRWDKNTDTQYF. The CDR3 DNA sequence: TGCGCCAGCAGCAGATGGGACAAAAACACAGATACGCAGTATTTT. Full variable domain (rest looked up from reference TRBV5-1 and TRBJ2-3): KAGVTQTPRYLIKTRGQQVTLSCSPISGHRSVSWYQQTPGQGLQFLFEYFSETQRNKGNFPGRFSGRQFSNSRSEMNVSTLELGDSALYLCASSRWDKNTDTQYFGPGTRLTVL.